What follows is one T cell receptor (beta chain) and its context. The antigen is undetermined. This specimen belongs to a study of blood T cells in healthy people across ages. The germline V gene has CDR1 SGHRS and CDR2 YFSETQ. V was pared by 3 bases and J by 3 bases, with 4 bases of the junction left unmatched. This CDR3 has 14 amino acids. Study results and caveats: For the donors, CMV status was unknown and possibly confounded expanded clonotype changes.

Primed by a sample-barcoded 5' primer and a J-beta primer mix, a second PCR proceeded for 7 to 11 cycles. Via MiXCR, TCRdb re-called the 5' RACE reads, giving one row per CDR3 protein. The sample has 1.5 million to 2 million distinct CDR3 sequences; 28% are singletons. This TCR was sampled from a woman aged 30 to 39 in good health. The source material was blood. The chain has TRBV5-1 and TRBJ2-7; 9 bases line up with TRBD1. CDR3 loop: CASSSSTGGYEQYF. CDR3 sequence (DNA): TGCGCCAGCAGCTCGTCGACAGGGGGCTACGAGCAGTACTTC.